Below, 5 T cell receptor beta chains from the same sample are listed, as sequenced in a study of blood T cell repertoires in COVID-19. Clones were sequenced by immunoSEQ multiplex PCR, and TCRdb holds only the in-frame ones, with some missing. This sample has approximately 110,000 clones, with 85% to 90% found just once. The sample taken for sequencing was peripheral blood. The source is a woman aged 45 to 65 with acute or convalescent COVID-19.

J is TRBJ2-1 and V is TRBV9, with 9 bases that match TRBD2. The CDR3 extends over 15 amino acids. CDR1 and CDR2 (germline): SGDLS, YYNGEE. V was clipped by 2 bases and J by 8 bases; unmatched bases: 8. CDR3 protein: CASSVLSGRSDEQFF. CDR3 coding DNA: TGTGCCAGCAGCGTCCTTAGCGGGAGAAGCGATGAGCAGTTCTTC. Full variable domain (rest looked up from reference TRBV9 and TRBJ2-1): DSGVTQTPKHLITATGQRVTLRCSPRSGDLSVYWYQQSLDQGLQFLIQYYNGEERAKGNILERFSAQQFPDLHSELNLSSLELGDSALYFCASSVLSGRSDEQFFGPGTRLTVL.

The CDR3 is CASSLVRVRGGWEQYF. The CDR3 nucleotides read TGTGCCAGCAGCTTGGTCCGGGTGAGAGGAGGGTGGGAGCAGTACTTC. J is TRBJ2-7 and V is TRBV5-6, with a weak D call TRBD2 (6 bases). The CDR3 length is 16 residues. Trimming left V 0 bases short and J 7 bases short, with 20 bases between. The germline CDR1 and CDR2 sequences are SGHDT and YYEEEE.

V is TRBV9 and J is TRBJ2-1, with D perhaps TRBD1 (5 bases). The CDR3 spans 15 residues. The germline V gene has CDR1 SGDLS and CDR2 YYNGEE. V was pared by 3 bases and J by 4 bases, with 14 bases between. The CDR3 sequence is CASSGTQGRYNEQFF. The CDR3 DNA sequence: TGTGCCAGCAGCGGGACACAAGGTCGGTACAATGAGCAGTTCTTC. The whole variable domain, filled in from reference TRBV9 and TRBJ2-1, reads DSGVTQTPKHLITATGQRVTLRCSPRSGDLSVYWYQQSLDQGLQFLIQYYNGEERAKGNILERFSAQQFPDLHSELNLSSLELGDSALYFCASSGTQGRYNEQFFGPGTRLTVL.

The sample holds a few counts of this clone. The V and J genes are TRBV15 and TRBJ2-5; TRBD2 matches at 8 bases. The trim removed 1 base at V and 7 bases at J, leaving 11 bases unmatched. This CDR3 is built from 16 residues. CDR1 and CDR2 (germline): LNHNV, YYDKDF (reference sequence). CDR3 sequence (DNA): TGTGCCACCAGCAGAGCTGGGCGGGGGGCTAGCGGGACCCAGTACTTC. Translating it yields CATSRAGRGASGTQYF.

The table lists this clone with a few counts. This chain joins TRBV18 and TRBJ2-1; 9 bases are shared with TRBD1. This CDR3 contains 16 residues. J was trimmed by 6 bases and V by 4 bases; bases with no gene match: 10. CDR1 KGHSH and CDR2 LQKENI come from the germline V gene. The CDR3 protein is CASSRKPGQGFNEQFF. The CDR3 coding sequence is TGTGCCAGCTCACGTAAACCGGGACAGGGTTTCAATGAGCAGTTCTTC.